The 26 T cell receptor beta chains reported below all come from one sample, sequenced in a study of T-cell reconstitution after alpha-beta-depleted transplantation in children. Unique molecular identifiers were built into the TCRbeta library. TCRdb redid the calling of the PCR reads with MiXCR, one entry per CDR3 protein. This table has about 300,000 distinct CDR3 sequences, 10% appearing once. Here the sequenced sample was PBMCs, taken before TCRalphabeta/CD19-depleted stem cell transplant. These receptors were collected from a boy younger than two with acute myeloid leukemia, due to receive a stem cell transplant.

With respect to this clonotype: This clone may be a read error of a much larger clone one base away. The chain couples TRBV5-1 to TRBJ2-5; D is ambiguous. The CDR3 has 17 amino acids. Trimming cost V 0 bases and J 4 bases, with 19 bases left between them. Germline V gene data show CDR1 as SGHRS and CDR2 as YFSETQ. The DNA of the CDR3 is TGCGCCAGCAGCTTGGTCCTAATAACAGTGGGCGGAGAGACCCAGTACTTC. Translating gives CASSLVLITVGGETQYF. Full variable domain (rest looked up from reference TRBV5-1 and TRBJ2-5): KAGVTQTPRYLIKTRGQQVTLSCSPISGHRSVSWYQQTPGQGLQFLFEYFSETQRNKGNFPGRFSGRQFSNSRSEMNVSTLELGDSALYLCASSLVLITVGGETQYFGPGTRLLVL.

The table lists this clonotype with a few counts. V and J are TRBV28 and TRBJ2-7; 9 bases align to TRBD2. The CDR3 contains 15 residues. Germline lookup yields CDR1 MDHEN and CDR2 SYDVKM. Trimming at V came to 5 bases and at J to 3 bases, leaving 8 bases not matched to a gene. CDR3 nucleotides: TGTGCCAGCAGTGCAGGCAGCGGGAGGTACTACGAGCAGTACTTC. Its translation is CASSAGSGRYYEQYF.

In its sample, this clonotype was seen a few times. The chain couples TRBV10-3 to TRBJ2-1, with 8 bases aligning to TRBD2. V gave up 10 bases and J gave up 5 bases; unmatched junction bases: 7. Looked up from germline, CDR1 is ENHRY and CDR2 is SYGVKD. The CDR3 contains 13 residues. The CDR3 is CATEGSGNNEQFF. CDR3 nucleotides: TGTGCCACCGAGGGTAGCGGGAACAATGAGCAGTTCTTC.

This clonotype was detected ten times or more. The chain links TRBV12-3 or TRBV12-4 to TRBJ2-7; D perhaps matches TRBD1 (6 bases). V gave up 6 bases and J gave up 0 bases, with 15 bases separating them. The CDR3 sequence is 15 residues long. CDR3: CASRPSRQDSYEQYF. Here the CDR3 DNA reads TGTGCCAGCAGACCCTCAAGACAGGACTCCTACGAGCAGTACTTC.

This clonotype was found a few times. V and J are TRBV24-1 and TRBJ2-6, with D possibly TRBD1 on 6 matching bases. Germline V gene sequence: CDR1 KGHDR, CDR2 SFDVKD. V was pared by 9 bases and J by 4 bases, with 15 bases between. The length of the CDR3 is 15 residues. The CDR3 spells CATEGHLRGANVLTF. CDR3 sequence (DNA): TGTGCCACCGAGGGACATCTTAGGGGGGCCAACGTCCTGACTTTC.

This clonotype was detected only a few times. The V gene is TRBV4-1, the J gene TRBJ2-1; D is ambiguous. The CDR3 extends over 17 amino acids. V lost 1 base and J lost 8, with 21 bases in between. Germline CDR1 MGHRA, CDR2 YSYEKL. The CDR3 DNA sequence: TGCGCCAGCAGCCAAGTATGGGTCCTTCGGTATTACGATGAGCAGTTCTTC. Its translation: CASSQVWVLRYYDEQFF.

The chain has TRBV27 and TRBJ2-2, with D hard to call. CDR1 is MNHEY, CDR2 SMNVEV, per germline (reference sequence). The CDR3 runs 16 residues. Trimming shortened V by 5 bases and J by 1 base, and 14 bases separated the two germline ends. The CDR3: CASSPFFRRNTGELFF. The CDR3 DNA reads as TGTGCCAGCAGTCCATTCTTTAGGAGGAACACCGGGGAGCTGTTTTTT.

The rearrangement links TRBV7-9 to TRBJ2-1; perhaps TRBD2 as D (6 bases). There are 14 residues in the CDR3. V was cut by 3 bases and J by 4 bases, with 10 bases left in between. Looked up from germline, CDR1 is SEHNR and CDR2 is FQNEAQ (reference sequence). Here the CDR3 reads CASSFQDYYNEQFF. The CDR3 DNA is TGTGCCAGCAGCTTCCAGGACTATTACAATGAGCAGTTCTTC.

At least ten counts were recorded for this clonotype. V gene TRBV12-3 or TRBV12-4 combines with J gene TRBJ2-6; D tentatively reads TRBD1 or TRBD2 (5 bases each). The CDR3 has 17 residues. Trimming left V 2 bases short and J 0 bases short, with 11 bases between. The CDR3 nucleotides are TGTGCCAGCAGTTTATTGGCAGGGACCTCTGGGGCCAACGTCCTGACTTTC. It translates to CASSLLAGTSGANVLTF.

In this sample, this clonotype turned up many times. V gene TRBV20-1 combines with J gene TRBJ2-5; tentative D call: TRBD2 (5 bases). CDR1 is DFQATT, CDR2 SNEGSKA, per germline (reference sequence). The CDR3 has 13 residues. Trimming removed 4 bases from V and 4 bases from J, with 13 bases in between. Here the CDR3 reads CSANLRVRETQYF. DNA for the CDR3: TGCAGTGCTAACTTGAGGGTCCGAGAGACCCAGTACTTC.

This clonotype was seen at least ten times. This chain uses TRBV12-3 or TRBV12-4 with TRBJ2-7, with D possibly being TRBD1 (6 bases). The CDR3 runs 16 residues. With 0 bases removed from V and 1 base from J, the gap between germline ends came to 13 bases. The CDR3 loop is CASSLASTGVSYEQYF. DNA of the CDR3: TGTGCCAGCAGTTTAGCGTCGACAGGCGTTTCCTACGAGCAGTACTTC.

This clonotype was recorded many times. The chain links TRBV20-1 to TRBJ1-6; perhaps TRBD1 as D (5 bases). The CDR3 consists of 15 residues. CDR1 is DFQATT and CDR2 is SNEGSKA in the germline V gene (reference sequence). V lost 6 bases, J lost 9 bases, and 21 bases lay in between. The CDR3 here is CSAPRGMGRGSPLHF. The CDR3 bases are TGCAGTGCCCCTAGGGGTATGGGGAGGGGTTCACCCCTCCACTTT.

This clonotype appeared many times. V usage is TRBV29-1 and J usage is TRBJ2-7; possibly TRBD2 for D (6 bases). The V gene lost 8 bases and the J gene lost 0 bases, with 11 bases spanning the gap. This CDR3 has 12 amino acids. Germline values: CDR1 SQVTM, CDR2 ANQGSEA. Here the CDR3 reads CSTRGFSYEQYF. The DNA for the CDR3 is TGCAGCACGCGGGGTTTCTCCTACGAGCAGTACTTC.

This clonotype was observed at least ten times. The chain employs TRBV29-1 and TRBJ2-1; tentatively, D is TRBD2 (6 bases). This CDR3 has 14 residues. Germline lookup yields CDR1 SQVTM and CDR2 ANQGSEA. V was pared by 7 bases and J by 3 bases, with 16 bases between. This CDR3 is CSAEGRAGYNEQFF. The CDR3 bases are TGCAGCGCTGAGGGGAGAGCGGGCTACAATGAGCAGTTCTTC.

There are many counts of this clonotype. This chain's CDR3 is CASSFDRVNTEAFF. In DNA form, the CDR3 reads TGTGCCAGCAGCTTTGACAGGGTGAACACTGAAGCTTTCTTT. J is TRBJ1-1 and V is TRBV7-6; TRBD1 matches 7 bases. V dropped 3 bases and J dropped 0; count of bases not matched to a gene: 1. Per the germline V gene, CDR1 is SGHVS and CDR2 is FNYEAQ. This CDR3 spans 14 amino acids.

This clonotype was seen repeatedly, ten times or more. The rearrangement links TRBV29-1 to TRBJ1-2; D may be TRBD1 (5 bases). Germline V gives CDR1 SQVTM, CDR2 ANQGSEA. There are 11 residues in the CDR3. V lost 7 bases to trimming and J lost 5 bases, with 11 bases between them. In DNA form, the CDR3 reads TGCAGCGCCGTGGGGGAGTATGGCTACACCTTC. It encodes CSAVGEYGYTF.

This clonotype has at least ten counts. The V call is TRBV20-1, the J call TRBJ1-5; D remains unclear. The V gene's germline CDR1 is DFQATT and CDR2 SNEGSKA (reference sequence). V lost 3 bases to trimming and J lost 0 bases, with 15 bases between them. CDR3 size: 16 residues. This CDR3 is CSARGTALYSNQPQHF. CDR3 nucleotides: TGCAGTGCTAGGGGAACAGCCCTCTATAGCAATCAGCCCCAGCATTTT.

This clonotype was counted at least ten times. V usage is TRBV12-3 or TRBV12-4 and J usage is TRBJ1-2; 10 bases line up with TRBD1. The CDR3 extends over 14 amino acids. V shed 6 bases and J 4 bases; nucleotides not matched to a gene: 5. CDR3 region: CASRPRDRGYGYTF. CDR3 bases: TGTGCCAGCAGGCCCCGGGACAGGGGCTATGGCTACACCTTC.

The chain joins TRBV6-5 to TRBJ2-7; TRBD2 agrees at 7 bases. Germline-derived CDR1 and CDR2 are MNHEY and SVGAGI. The V segment lost 4 bases and the J segment 7 bases; nucleotides outside the gene matches: 19. The CDR3 consists of 17 residues. CDR3 nucleotide sequence: TGTGCCAGCAGTTCCCTGGGTGGCGGGAGTTCGCCGGGGGAGCAGTACTTC. It translates to CASSSLGGGSSPGEQYF.

Concerning this clonotype itself: Relative to the germline gene, one junction end is altered; a read error may explain this. The genes are TRBV7-9 and TRBJ2-1; 7 bases map to TRBD2. The CDR3 has 16 amino acids. Per the germline V gene, CDR1 is SEHNR and CDR2 is FQNEAQ (reference sequence). The CDR3 loop is CASRQGAAGSYNEPFF. CDR3 bases: TGTGCCAGCAGACAAGGGGCAGCGGGGTCCTACAATGAGCCGTTCTTC. Combining the CDR3 with reference TRBV7-9 and TRBJ2-1 gives the whole variable domain DTGVSQNPRHKITKRGQNVTFRCDPISEHNRLYWYRQTLGQGPEFLTYFQNEAQLEKSRLLSDRFSAERPKGSFSTLEIQRTEQGDSAMYLCASRQGAAGSYNEPFFGPGTRLTVL.

In this sample, this clonotype turned up many times. This chain uses TRBV7-2 with TRBJ2-1, with 9 bases fitting TRBD2. The length of the CDR3 is 16 residues. Germline CDR1 SGHTA, CDR2 FQGNSA. V was pared by 0 bases and J by 4 bases, with 4 bases of the junction left unmatched. The CDR3 sequence: CASSLAAGGPYNEQFF. The CDR3 DNA reads TGTGCCAGCAGCTTAGCAGCGGGGGGCCCGTACAATGAGCAGTTCTTC.

There are a few counts of this clonotype. The gene calls are TRBV7-6 and TRBJ2-2; D is uncertain. The V end was cut by 5 bases, the J end by 3 bases, with 10 bases between. Germline CDR1 SGHVS, CDR2 FNYEAQ. The CDR3 contains 14 residues. The CDR3 loop reads CASSDNIHTGELFF. The CDR3 nucleotides read TGTGCCAGCAGCGACAACATTCACACCGGGGAGCTGTTTTTT.

There are a few counts of this clonotype. J is TRBJ1-1 and V is TRBV29-1, with 8 nucleotides matching TRBD1. The junction had 5 bases not matched to a gene; V was cut back by 6 bases and J by 8 bases. This CDR3 contains 11 residues. Germline V CDR1 and CDR2: SQVTM, ANQGSEA. In DNA, the CDR3 is TGCAGCGTGGCGGGACAGGCCGAAGCTTTCTTT. Translated: CSVAGQAEAFF. The complete variable domain, with remaining parts taken from reference TRBV29-1 and TRBJ1-1, reads SAVISQKPSRDICQRGTSLTIQCQVDSQVTMMFWYRQQPGQSLTLIATANQGSEATYESGFVIDKFPISRPNLTFSTLTVSNMSPEDSSIYLCSVAGQAEAFFGQGTRLTVV.

The rearrangement uses TRBV20-1 and TRBJ1-1; D not certain. Germline assignment: CDR1 DFQATT and CDR2 SNEGSKA (reference sequence). The CDR3 length is 13 residues. Trimming stripped 5 bases from V and 4 bases from J, with 14 bases between. CDR3 in DNA: TGCAGTGCTGTCTTTCGAATGAGCACTGAAGCTTTCTTT. Amino acid sequence: CSAVFRMSTEAFF.

This clonotype was counted ten times or more. The gene calls are TRBV6-5 and TRBJ2-7; no clear D gene. Trimming took off 0 bases at V and 3 bases at J, with 9 bases between the two ends. The CDR3 has 14 residues. In germline, CDR1 is MNHEY, CDR2 SVGAGI. The CDR3 sequence: CASSYSRKSYEQYF. The CDR3, as DNA: TGTGCCAGCAGTTACTCGAGGAAGAGCTACGAGCAGTACTTC.

This clonotype was seen repeatedly, ten times or more. The J gene is TRBJ2-3, the V gene TRBV27; D is undetermined. The V and J ends lost 3 bases and 7 bases respectively, with 5 bases between them. The CDR3 length is 11 residues. CDR1 and CDR2 (germline): MNHEY, SMNVEV (reference sequence). The CDR3 loop is CASSFYHTQYF. CDR3 nucleotide sequence: TGTGCCAGCAGTTTTTACCATACGCAGTATTTT.